Presented here are 8 T cell receptor beta chains from one specimen sequenced in a study of blood T cells in healthy people across ages. The authors ran a second PCR of about 7 to 11 cycles using a sample-barcoded 5' primer and a J-beta primer mix. TCRdb used MiXCR to reprocess the 5' RACE reads, holding one entry per CDR3 protein. The table shows hundreds of thousands of distinct CDR3 sequences, with approximately 25% occurring only once. Separately, the same data were catalogued under a study of T cells of mothers and their children.

Sequencing was performed on blood. These receptors were obtained from a boy aged 5-17 years in good health.

This clonotype was seen many times. The chain has TRBV6-6 and TRBJ2-3; tentative D call: TRBD2 (6 bases). From germline, CDR1 is MNHNY and CDR2 SVGAGI (reference sequence). This CDR3 has 14 amino acids. Trimming removed 2 bases at V and 0 bases at J, with 6 bases between. The CDR3 region is CASSYAGSTDTQYF. In DNA, the CDR3 is TGTGCCAGCAGTTACGCGGGGAGCACAGATACGCAGTATTTT.

In its sample, this clonotype was seen a few times. The chain's CDR3 is CASSQSPSGTLQETQYF. CDR3 sequence (DNA): TGTGCCAGCAGCCAATCCCCTAGCGGGACCCTCCAAGAGACCCAGTACTTC. The rearrangement joins TRBV3-1 to TRBJ2-5; 9 bases fit TRBD2. This CDR3 contains 17 residues. J lost 1 base, V lost 2 bases, and 8 bases had no gene match. CDR1 is LGHDT, CDR2 YNNKEL, per germline (reference sequence).

This clonotype was counted a few times. The chain has TRBV25-1 and TRBJ2-5; no clear D gene. This CDR3 contains 14 residues. The V and J ends lost 0 bases and 2 bases respectively, with 7 bases between them. Germline values: CDR1 MGHDK, CDR2 SYGVNS. The CDR3 DNA follows: TGTGCCAGCAGTGAATATAACTTACAAGAGACCCAGTACTTC. Translating it yields CASSEYNLQETQYF.

This clonotype was detected ten times or more. V gene TRBV29-1 combines with J gene TRBJ2-5; possible D gene TRBD1, 5 bases. The V end lost 6 bases, the J end lost 3 bases, and 14 bases lay between the germline ends. CDR1 is SQVTM, CDR2 ANQGSEA, per germline. The CDR3 spans 13 residues. CDR3 bases: TGCAGCGTACAGGACGGGCGGAAAGAGACCCAGTACTTC. It codes for CSVQDGRKETQYF. Based on the CDR3 plus reference TRBV29-1 and TRBJ2-5, the full variable domain is SAVISQKPSRDICQRGTSLTIQCQVDSQVTMMFWYRQQPGQSLTLIATANQGSEATYESGFVIDKFPISRPNLTFSTLTVSNMSPEDSSIYLCSVQDGRKETQYFGPGTRLLVL.

The chain carries TRBV5-1 and TRBJ2-3, with TRBD2 as a possible D gene (6 bases). Germline CDR1 and CDR2: SGHRS and YFSETQ. Trimming shortened V by 5 bases and J by 4 bases, and 14 bases separated the two germline ends. The CDR3 runs 14 residues. CDR3 in amino acids: CASRGIPGADTQYF. The DNA for the CDR3 is TGCGCCAGCAGGGGGATTCCGGGGGCAGATACGCAGTATTTT.

The V gene is TRBV29-1, the J gene TRBJ2-5; unclear D gene. V was clipped by 4 bases and J by 5 bases, with 11 bases between them. The CDR3 consists of 12 residues. In germline, CDR1 is SQVTM, CDR2 ANQGSEA. The CDR3 spells CSVVENGETQYF. CDR3 in DNA: TGCAGCGTTGTGGAGAACGGGGAGACCCAGTACTTC.

This clonotype was detected only a few times. The chain links TRBV12-3 or TRBV12-4 to TRBJ2-3, with no clear D. V lost 3 bases and J lost 1, with 11 bases in between. CDR3 length equals 15 residues. The CDR3 protein is CASSFGVEGTDTQYF. As DNA, the CDR3 is TGTGCCAGCAGTTTTGGGGTAGAGGGCACAGATACGCAGTATTTT.

This clonotype was seen more than once but under ten times. The chain combines TRBV5-1 with TRBJ2-1; D may be TRBD1 or TRBD2 (5 bases each). Germline CDR1 SGHRS, CDR2 YFSETQ. Trimming removed 4 bases at V and 5 bases at J, with 16 bases between. The CDR3 consists of 15 residues. This CDR3 reads CASSRGPGRDNEQFF. As DNA, the CDR3 is TGCGCCAGCAGCCGGGGACCGGGAAGGGACAATGAGCAGTTCTTC.